This T cell receptor (beta chain) comes out of a study of identical twins. This CDR3 has 14 amino acids. V gave up 3 bases and J gave up 4 bases, with 12 bases separating them. The germline gives CDR1 MDHEN, CDR2 SYDVKM. This clonotype appeared a few times. What it recognizes is unknown. A universal primer site came from template switching; cDNA carried unique molecular identifiers. Using its own MiXCR run on the 5' RACE reads, TCRdb lists one record per CDR3 protein. This table holds 750,000 to 950,000 distinct CDR3 sequences, more than 9% found once. Regarding the study as a whole: The study found weaker excess twin sharing in beta out-of-frame sequences. Partly confounded zero-insertion analyses could result from invariant MAIT and iNKT cells.

Healthy Caucasian individuals made up all the donors. Separately, the same data were catalogued under a study of yellow fever vaccine responses in identical twins.

The chain has TRBV28 and TRBJ2-5; D remains ambiguous. This TCR was sampled from a woman younger than 35 in good health. The sample was PBMCs. The CDR3 loop is CASSFAQSVETQYF. Here the CDR3 DNA reads TGTGCCAGCAGTTTCGCACAATCGGTAGAGACCCAGTACTTC. Using reference TRBV28 and TRBJ2-5 for the parts outside the CDR3, the full variable domain is DVKVTQSSRYLVKRTGEKVFLECVQDMDHENMFWYRQDPGLGLRLIYFSYDVKMKEKGDIPEGYSVSREKKERFSLILESASTNQTSMYLCASSFAQSVETQYFGPGTRLLVL.